What follows are 13 T cell receptor beta chains derived from one specimen sequenced in a study of T cell responses to AZD1222 COVID-19 vaccine (dated by TCRdb to the early 2020s). Per the publication, the time point label means: about 28 days (+/-7) after the second vaccine dose. Receptor amplification or capture employed the immunoSEQ multiplex PCR assay. TCRdb holds this immuneACCESS table with in-frame rearrangements only. Some clones are missing; in checked studies, unresolved V genes explain under half, and the rest has no known cause. The sample table shows tens of thousands of clones, and around 90% are seen once. Just under 5% of the sample lies in the top ten. The sample in question was peripheral blood, obtained 28 days after the second AZD1222 dose. Receptors originate from an adult who received the AZD1222 COVID-19 vaccine.

The gene calls are TRBV7-9 and TRBJ2-2; D is undetermined. This CDR3 is 15 amino acids long. The ends were cut back, 2 bases at V and 4 bases at J, with 11 bases in the middle. Germline V gene sequence: CDR1 SEHNR, CDR2 FQNEAQ (reference sequence). CDR3 DNA: TGTGCCAGCAGCTTACACCGGCCCGGCACCGGGGAGCTGTTTTTT. Protein: CASSLHRPGTGELFF.

The gene calls are TRBV27 and TRBJ2-1; D not certain. Between the trimmed V and J ends, which lost 4 bases and 1 base, there was a span of 17 bases. CDR1 is MNHEY, CDR2 SMNVEV, per germline (reference sequence). The CDR3 loop spans 17 amino acids. In DNA, the CDR3 is TGTGCCAGCAGTTACACCGGGCACTTTATTTCCTACAATGAGCAGTTCTTC. Protein sequence: CASSYTGHFISYNEQFF.

This chain joins TRBV18 and TRBJ2-6; unclear D gene. CDR3 size: 18 residues. Germline assignment: CDR1 KGHSH and CDR2 LQKENI. V was pared by 3 bases and J by 0 bases, with 15 bases between. In DNA form, the CDR3 reads TGTGCCAGCTCACCCCTCCGGCAGGAAAACTCTGGGGCCAACGTCCTGACTTTC. Its protein is CASSPLRQENSGANVLTF.

The gene calls are TRBV18 and TRBJ1-4; the D gene is possibly TRBD1 (5 bases). The germline V gene encodes CDR1 KGHSH and CDR2 LQKENI. Between the trimmed V and J ends, which lost 3 bases and 3 bases, there was a span of 11 bases. CDR3 length: 15 amino acids. Here the CDR3 reads CASSPRGSANEKLFF. CDR3 nucleotides: TGTGCCAGCTCACCTCGGGGGTCAGCTAATGAAAAACTGTTTTTT. Combining the CDR3 with reference TRBV18 and TRBJ1-4 gives the whole variable domain NAGVMQNPRHLVRRRGQEARLRCSPMKGHSHVYWYRQLPEEGLKFMVYLQKENIIDESGMPKERFSAEFPKEGPSILRIQQVVRGDSAAYFCASSPRGSANEKLFFGSGTQLSVL.

V is TRBV6-5 and J is TRBJ1-2, with D unresolved. The germline V gene has CDR1 MNHEY and CDR2 SVGAGI. Trimming removed 5 bases at V and 3 bases at J, with 7 bases between. The CDR3 consists of 12 residues. CDR3 nucleotide sequence: TGTGCCAGCAGTAGGACGGACTATGGCTACACCTTC. It is translated as CASSRTDYGYTF.

This clone occurred once. The rearrangement joins TRBV7-2 to TRBJ2-2, with 7 positions matching TRBD1. This CDR3 is 16 amino acids long. Trimming took 1 base from V and 4 from J; bases not matched to a gene: 6. Per the germline V gene, CDR1 is SGHTA and CDR2 is FQGNSA. The chain's CDR3 is CASSLVGRGSTGELFF. CDR3 sequence (DNA): TGTGCCAGCAGCTTAGTGGGCAGGGGGTCCACCGGGGAGCTGTTTTTT.

CDR3 protein: CSVSGGKGYNEQFF. Here the CDR3 DNA reads TGCAGCGTTAGCGGGGGGAAGGGGTACAATGAGCAGTTCTTC. J is TRBJ2-1 and V is TRBV29-1; 9 bases align to TRBD2. The junction had 6 bases not matched to a gene; V was cut back by 5 bases and J by 4 bases. Germline V lookup: CDR1 SQVTM, CDR2 ANQGSEA. The CDR3 is made up of 14 amino acids.

V usage is TRBV12-5 and J usage is TRBJ1-5, with D possibly matching TRBD1 (5 bases). Germline V gene sequence: CDR1 LGHNT, CDR2 FRNRAP. Trimming removed 7 bases at V and 0 bases at J, with 19 bases between. The CDR3 runs 17 residues. The CDR3 DNA is TGTGCTAGTGCACCGCTCGGGGGAGAGTCTAGCAATCAGCCCCAGCATTTT. This sequence encodes CASAPLGGESSNQPQHF.

This clone was observed once. The gene calls are TRBV19 and TRBJ1-6, with a weak D call TRBD1 (5 bases). Trimming shortened V by 3 bases and J by 2 bases, and 8 bases separated the two germline ends. CDR3 length: 15 residues. Germline CDR1 reads LNHDA; CDR2 reads SQIVND (reference sequence). CDR3 in DNA: TGTGCCAGTAGTATTACCAGGGCCTATAATTCACCCCTCCACTTT. Residues: CASSITRAYNSPLHF. The variable domain in full, with the rest retrieved from reference TRBV19 and TRBJ1-6, is DGGITQSPKYLFRKEGQNVTLSCEQNLNHDAMYWYRQDPGQGLRLIYYSQIVNDFQKGDIAEGYSVSREKKESFPLTVTSAQKNPTAFYLCASSITRAYNSPLHFGNGTRLTVT.

This chain joins TRBV30 and TRBJ2-4; 7 nucleotides match TRBD1. Losses at the gene ends were 8 bases for V and 0 bases for J; bases not matched to a gene: 4. CDR3 length equals 13 residues. Germline CDR1 reads GTSNPN; CDR2 reads SVGIG (reference sequence). CDR3 sequence (DNA): TGTGCCGGTGGGGACAGAGCCAAAAACATTCAGTACTTC. Protein sequence: CAGGDRAKNIQYF. Full variable domain (rest looked up from reference TRBV30 and TRBJ2-4): SQTIHQWPATLVQPVGSPLSLECTVEGTSNPNLYWYRQAAGRGLQLLFYSVGIGQISSEVPQNLSASRPQDRQFILSSKKLLLSDSGFYLCAGGDRAKNIQYFGAGTRLSVL.

The rearrangement links TRBV3-1 (or the pseudogene TRBV3-2) to TRBJ2-7; 11 bases are a match to TRBD1. V was pared by 1 base and J by 3 bases, with 11 bases of the junction left unmatched. The CDR3 sequence is 18 residues long. The germline V gene encodes CDR1 LGHDT and CDR2 YNNKEL (reference sequence). DNA of the CDR3: TGTGCCAGCAGCCAAGCCGCCGGACAGGGGGCCAACGGCTACGAGCAGTACTTC. It is translated as CASSQAAGQGANGYEQYF.

The chain employs TRBV9 and TRBJ1-6; D is ambiguous. Germline V lookup: CDR1 SGDLS, CDR2 YYNGEE. The CDR3 consists of 15 residues. V lost 1 base and J lost 10, with 15 bases in between. The CDR3 DNA sequence: TGTGCCAGCAGCGTAATGTACTCCGGTGGGTCACCCCTCCACTTT. This translates into CASSVMYSGGSPLHF. The whole variable domain, filled in from reference TRBV9 and TRBJ1-6, reads DSGVTQTPKHLITATGQRVTLRCSPRSGDLSVYWYQQSLDQGLQFLIQYYNGEERAKGNILERFSAQQFPDLHSELNLSSLELGDSALYFCASSVMYSGGSPLHFGNGTRLTVT.

The chain couples TRBV10-1 to TRBJ1-3; 8 nucleotides align to TRBD1. With V trimmed by 5 bases and J by 3 bases, 9 bases remained unmatched. The germline V gene encodes CDR1 WNHNN and CDR2 SYGVQD (reference sequence). The CDR3 has 16 residues. CDR3: CASSPRTGGLGNTIYF. As DNA, the CDR3 is TGCGCCAGCAGTCCAAGAACAGGGGGTCTTGGAAACACCATATATTTT.